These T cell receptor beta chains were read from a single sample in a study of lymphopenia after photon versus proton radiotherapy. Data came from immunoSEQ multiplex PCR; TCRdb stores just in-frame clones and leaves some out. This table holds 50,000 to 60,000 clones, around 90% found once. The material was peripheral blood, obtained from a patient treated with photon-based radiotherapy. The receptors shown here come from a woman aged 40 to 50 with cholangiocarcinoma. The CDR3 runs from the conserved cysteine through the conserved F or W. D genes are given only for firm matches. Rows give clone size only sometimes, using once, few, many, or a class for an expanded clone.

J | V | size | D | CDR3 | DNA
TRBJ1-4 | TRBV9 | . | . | CASSADGRNNEKLFF | TGTGCCAGCAGCGCCGACGGACGGAACAATGAAAAACTGTTTTTT
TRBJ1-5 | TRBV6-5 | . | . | CASSSRRIGQPQHF | TGTGCCAGCAGTAGCCGGCGCATTGGACAGCCCCAGCATTTT
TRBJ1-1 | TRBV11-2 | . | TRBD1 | CASSLSRGQNEGAFF | TGTGCCAGCAGCTTAAGCAGGGGGCAGAATGAGGGAGCTTTCTTT
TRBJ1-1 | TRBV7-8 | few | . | CASSLALKNTEAFF | TGTGCCAGCAGCTTAGCGTTGAAGAACACTGAAGCTTTCTTT
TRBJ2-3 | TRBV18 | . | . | CASSPPQGTDTQYF | TGTGCCAGCTCACCACCTCAGGGAACAGATACGCAGTATTTT
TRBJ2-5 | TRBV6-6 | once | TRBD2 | CASSYSISGSLETQYF | TGTGCCAGCAGTTACTCTATTAGCGGGAGTTTGGAGACCCAGTACTTC
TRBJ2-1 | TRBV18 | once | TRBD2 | CASSPGTSGYNEQFF | TGTGCCAGCTCACCCGGGACTAGCGGGTACAATGAGCAGTTCTTC
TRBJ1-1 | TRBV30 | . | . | CAWSEYVNTEAFF | TGTGCCTGGAGTGAATATGTGAACACTGAAGCTTTCTTT
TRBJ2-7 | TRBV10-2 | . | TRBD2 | CASKSGSYEQYF | TGCGCCAGCAAAAGCGGGAGCTACGAGCAGTACTTC
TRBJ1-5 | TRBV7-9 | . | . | CASSWGGDYQPQHF | TGTGCCAGCAGCTGGGGCGGGGATTATCAGCCCCAGCATTTT
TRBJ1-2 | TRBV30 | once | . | CAWERAHINYGYTF | TGTGCCTGGGAAAGGGCGCACATTAACTATGGCTACACCTTC
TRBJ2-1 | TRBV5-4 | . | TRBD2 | CASSSPGVTSGSYNEQFF | TGTGCCAGCAGCTCCCCTGGGGTTACTAGCGGCTCCTACAATGAGCAGTTCTTC
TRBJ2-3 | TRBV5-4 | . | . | CARLPPQYF | TGTGCCAGACTACCGCCGCAGTATTTT
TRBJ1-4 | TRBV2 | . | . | CASKDLGITNEKLFF | TGTGCCAGCAAAGATCTGGGGATAACTAATGAAAAACTGTTTTTT
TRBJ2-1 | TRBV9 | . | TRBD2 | CASSAGLANEQFF | TGTGCCAGCAGCGCGGGACTAGCCAATGAGCAGTTCTTC
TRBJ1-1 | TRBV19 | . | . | CASRTARNTEAFF | TGTGCCAGTAGAACCGCAAGGAACACTGAAGCTTTCTTT
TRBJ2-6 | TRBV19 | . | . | CASSNEFSGANVLTF | TGTGCCAGTAGTAACGAGTTCTCTGGGGCCAACGTCCTGACTTTC
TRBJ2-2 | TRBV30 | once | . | CAWSPLGRGNTGELFF | TGTGCCTGGAGTCCCCTTGGCAGGGGGAACACCGGGGAGCTGTTTTTT
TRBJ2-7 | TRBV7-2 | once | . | CASSLIVASYEQYF | TGTGCCAGCAGCTTGATTGTTGCCTCCTACGAGCAGTACTTC
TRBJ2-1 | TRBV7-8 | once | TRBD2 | CASSPVTGGLSYNEQFF | TGTGCCAGCAGCCCGGTGACGGGGGGGCTTTCCTACAATGAGCAGTTCTTC
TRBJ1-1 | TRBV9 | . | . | CASSNHPGNTEAFF | TGTGCCAGCAGCAATCATCCCGGGAACACTGAAGCTTTCTTT
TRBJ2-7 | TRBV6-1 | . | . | CASKGSWSSWEQYF | TGTGCCAGCAAGGGATCCTGGTCGTCTTGGGAGCAGTACTTC
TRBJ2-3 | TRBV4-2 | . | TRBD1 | CASSRGTGLTDTQYF | TGTGCCAGCAGCCGAGGGACAGGCCTCACAGATACGCAGTATTTT
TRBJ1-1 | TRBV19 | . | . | CASSIYLSGDTEAFF | TGTGCCAGTAGTATTTACCTTTCAGGGGACACTGAAGCTTTCTTT
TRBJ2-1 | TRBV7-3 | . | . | CASSLGPPTANEQFF | TGTGCCAGCAGCTTGGGTCCGCCCACAGCCAATGAGCAGTTCTTC
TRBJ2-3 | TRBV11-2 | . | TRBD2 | CASSFDGRGADTQYF | TGTGCCAGCAGCTTTGATGGACGGGGGGCAGATACGCAGTATTTT
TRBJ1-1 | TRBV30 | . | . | CAWSREWQNTEAFF | TGTGCCTGGAGCAGGGAGTGGCAGAACACTGAAGCTTTCTTT
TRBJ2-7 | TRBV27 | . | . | CASSFGPMNYEQYF | TGTGCCAGCAGTTTTGGGCCCATGAACTACGAGCAGTACTTC
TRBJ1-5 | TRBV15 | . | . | CATSRDQAGYNQPQHF | TGTGCCACCAGCAGAGATCAGGCGGGGTACAATCAGCCCCAGCATTTT
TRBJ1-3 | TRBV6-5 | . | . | CASSYSGQHSGNTIYF | TGTGCCAGCAGTTACTCAGGGCAGCACTCTGGAAACACCATATATTTT
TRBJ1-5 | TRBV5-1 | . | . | CASSYNGGADNQPQHF | TGCGCCAGCAGCTATAACGGGGGCGCCGACAATCAGCCCCAGCATTTT
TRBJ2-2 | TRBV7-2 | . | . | CASSQARWQGRTGELFF | TGTGCCAGCAGCCAGGCCCGGTGGCAGGGGCGCACCGGGGAGCTGTTTTTT
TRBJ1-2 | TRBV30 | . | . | CAWSVGSGYGYTF | TGTGCCTGGAGTGTCGGTTCAGGCTATGGCTACACCTTC
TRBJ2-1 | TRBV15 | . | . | CATRELAGYNEQFF | TGTGCCACCAGGGAATTGGCTGGCTACAATGAGCAGTTCTTC
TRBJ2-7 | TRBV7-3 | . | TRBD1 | CASSPGPGQGFRYEQYF | TGTGCCAGCAGCCCCGGACCGGGACAGGGGTTTCGCTACGAGCAGTACTTC
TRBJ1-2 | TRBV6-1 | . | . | CASSEGGGGYTF | TGTGCCAGCAGTGAAGGCGGGGGTGGCTACACCTTC
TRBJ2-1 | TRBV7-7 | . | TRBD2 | CASSLERGGHNEQFF | TGTGCTAGCAGCCTGGAGCGGGGGGGACACAATGAGCAGTTCTTC
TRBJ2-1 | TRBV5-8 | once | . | CASSSDSPFF | TGTGCCAGCAGCTCGGACAGCCCGTTCTTC
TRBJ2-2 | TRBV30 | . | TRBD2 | CAWRPGLVSGELFF | TGTGCCTGGAGACCGGGACTAGTATCCGGGGAGCTGTTTTTT
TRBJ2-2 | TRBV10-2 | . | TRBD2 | CASSDGGGRAIGELFF | TGCGCCAGCAGTGACGGCGGCGGGAGGGCCATCGGGGAGCTGTTTTTT
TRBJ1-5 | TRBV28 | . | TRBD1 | CASSLPSGTGGNQPQHF | TGTGCCAGCAGTTTACCGTCCGGGACAGGGGGCAATCAGCCCCAGCATTTT
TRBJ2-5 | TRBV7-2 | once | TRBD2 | CASSLGGLAQETQYF | TGTGCCAGCAGCTTAGGGGGACTAGCTCAGGAGACCCAGTACTTC
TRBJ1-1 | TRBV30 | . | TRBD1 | CAWGTVNTEAFF | TGTGCCTGGGGGACAGTTAACACTGAAGCTTTCTTT
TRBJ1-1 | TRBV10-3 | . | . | CAISGIVSTEAFF | TGTGCCATCAGTGGGATTGTCTCCACTGAAGCTTTCTTT
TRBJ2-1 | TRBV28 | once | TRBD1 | CASSSPQGAGYNEQFF | TGTGCCAGCAGTTCCCCACAGGGGGCGGGCTACAATGAGCAGTTCTTC
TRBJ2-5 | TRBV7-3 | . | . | CASSLGDSTQETQYF | TGTGCCAGCAGCTTAGGGGACTCAACCCAAGAGACCCAGTACTTC